This is a list of T cell receptor beta chains from one sample in a study of identical twins. Each CDR3 protein gets one entry after TCRdb re-called the 5' RACE reads with MiXCR. The table shows around 490,000 distinct CDR3 sequences, with 14% occurring only once. Another study also made use of these data, one on yellow fever vaccine responses in identical twins.

Sequenced sample: CD4+ T cells sorted from blood. The receptors here all came from a woman between 18 and 29 years old in good health. The CDR3 runs from the conserved cysteine through the conserved F or W. Rows give clone size only sometimes, using once, few, many, or a class for an expanded clone.

clone_size	v_call	cdr3_aa
-	TRBV4-1	CASSQEAGGIGELFF
few	TRBV29-1	CSVVQGTYGYTF
many	TRBV7-2	CASSLVRANQETQYF
many	TRBV29-1	CSGYRGNTEAFF
many	TRBV5-1	CASSPLTAAERAFF
-	TRBV6-5	CASSLLSGVTGELFF
-	TRBV5-1	CGRGGEEGQPQHF
once	TRBV3-1	CASSPLRRSRASYEQYF
few	TRBV11-2	CASSRASGTQPYEQYF
many	TRBV5-1	CASSQGGRTEAFF
-	TRBV12-3/TRBV12-4	CASSFVPGGETQYF
few	TRBV7-2	CASRQLAGGASYNEQFF
few	TRBV5-1	CASSLSSAGQQYF
-	TRBV6-1	CASSQLPYNEQFF
few	TRBV20-1	CSAKRDRTAKNIQYF
many	TRBV25-1	CASSREGLANNEQFF
-	TRBV20-1	CSTATSGTDTQYF
many	TRBV20-1	CSARHLNPSGSNTEAFF
few	TRBV2	CASTQGGSFSPLHF
-	TRBV18	CASSYDGNTIYF
few	TRBV29-1	CSVDIVRTTYEQYF
few	TRBV7-9	CASSESTGTQFF
few	TRBV18	CASSLPEVPDTQYF
few	TRBV12-3/TRBV12-4	CASALKGTYGYTF
-	TRBV19	CASSLRMQPQHF
few	TRBV6-1	CASRTTSGRGNEQFF